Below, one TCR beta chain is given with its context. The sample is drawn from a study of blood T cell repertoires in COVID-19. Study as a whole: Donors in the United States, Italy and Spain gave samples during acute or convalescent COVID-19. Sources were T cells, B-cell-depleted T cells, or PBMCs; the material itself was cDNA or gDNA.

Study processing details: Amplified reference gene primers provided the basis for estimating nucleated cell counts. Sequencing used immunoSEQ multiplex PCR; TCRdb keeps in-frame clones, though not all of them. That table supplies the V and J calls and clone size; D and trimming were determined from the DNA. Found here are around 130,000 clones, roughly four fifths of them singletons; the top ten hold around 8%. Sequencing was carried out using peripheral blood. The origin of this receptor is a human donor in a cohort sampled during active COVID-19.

This CDR3 reads CASSPLRGGVHGYTF. As DNA, the CDR3 is TGTGCCAGTAGTCCCCTAAGGGGTGGTGTCCATGGCTACACCTTC. This sequence joins TRBV19 and TRBJ1-2; D is possibly TRBD1 (5 bases). CDR3 length: 15 residues. The germline V gene encodes CDR1 LNHDA and CDR2 SQIVND (reference sequence). Deletions cut 5 bases from V and 6 bases from J, with 19 bases between.